A selection of T cell receptor beta chains follows, all from one sample in a study of human T cells and chemical hapten exposure. TCRdb independently ran MiXCR on the RACE reads; one entry per CDR3 protein. The table has more than 35,000 distinct CDR3 sequences, about 3.5% seen once. Sequencing was performed on whole blood. The receptors come from a human donor in good health. Some clones in this sample may be carry-over from other donors' samples. The CDR3 runs from the conserved cysteine through the conserved F or W. A D gene is named only where the DNA matches it firmly. Expanded clones are given a class, and other clones once, few, many or no size at all.

d_call j_call v_call cdr3_length clone_size cdr3_aa cdr3_nt
- TRBJ2-3 TRBV5-1 12 - CASSLRTDTQYF TGCGCCAGCAGCCTGCGCACAGATACGCAGTATTTT
- TRBJ1-1 TRBV7-9 12 many CASRPDSFEAFF TGTGCCAGCAGACCCGACAGTTTTGAAGCTTTCTTT
- TRBJ2-1 TRBV20-1 15 many CSARRGAAPYNEQFF TGCAGTGCTAGGAGAGGGGCAGCCCCCTACAATGAGCAGTTCTTC
- TRBJ1-3 TRBV12-3/TRBV12-4 13 many CASSGFSGNTIYF TGTGCCAGCTCCGGATTCTCTGGAAACACCATATATTTT
TRBD1 TRBJ2-3 TRBV5-1 15 few CASSLDRAQTDTQYF TGCGCCAGCAGCTTAGACAGGGCCCAAACAGATACGCAGTATTTT
TRBD1 TRBJ2-4 TRBV28 16 many CASSLGQGGAKNIQYF TGTGCCAGCAGTTTAGGACAGGGGGGCGCCAAAAACATTCAGTACTTC
- TRBJ1-2 TRBV2 15 few CASRSTWAANYGYTF TGTGCCAGCAGGAGTACCTGGGCGGCCAACTATGGCTACACCTTC
- TRBJ2-1 TRBV4-1 14 many CASSQGDHPGEQFF TGCGCCAGCAGCCAAGGAGACCACCCCGGTGAGCAGTTCTTC
TRBD2 TRBJ2-3 TRBV10-3 15 many CAIDRLAGSTDTQYF TGTGCCATTGATCGACTAGCGGGGAGCACAGATACGCAGTATTTT
- TRBJ1-1 TRBV10-2 16 many CASSQRGRGMNTEAFF TGCGCCAGCAGCCAGCGGGGGAGGGGTATGAACACTGAAGCTTTCTTT
TRBD2 TRBJ2-3 TRBV12-3/TRBV12-4 14 many CASSVTSGPDTQYF TGTGCCAGCAGTGTGACTAGCGGGCCAGATACGCAGTATTTT
- TRBJ2-1 TRBV21-1 14 many CASSEGWGPNEQFF TGTGCCAGCAGCGAAGGATGGGGGCCGAATGAGCAGTTCTTC
- TRBJ2-7 TRBV4-1 16 many CASSQRVELETYEQYF TGCGCCAGCAGCCAGAGGGTCGAACTGGAGACCTACGAGCAGTACTTC
- TRBJ1-5 TRBV12-3/TRBV12-4 16 many CASSLTGGYSNQPQHF TGTGCCAGCAGCCTGACGGGGGGATATAGCAATCAGCCCCAGCATTTT
TRBD1 TRBJ1-2 TRBV9 16 many CASSFYHRGRVYGYTF TGTGCCAGCAGCTTCTATCACAGGGGGCGAGTCTATGGCTACACCTTC